The 3 T cell receptor beta chains below were found in one sample sequenced in a study of T cells after yellow fever vaccination. Each CDR3 protein gets one entry after TCRdb re-called the 5' RACE reads with MiXCR. The sample lists 300,000 to 400,000 distinct CDR3 sequences, 3% to 4.5% occurring once. Sequenced material: PBMCs, taken 5 days after the yellow fever booster vaccination. All receptors come from a young man who received the YFV17D yellow fever vaccine.

This clonotype was detected only a few times. CDR3 DNA: TGTGCCAGCAGCTTAAACGGGAACACCGGGGAGCTGTTTTTT. Translated: CASSLNGNTGELFF. The chain is built from TRBV7-2 and TRBJ2-2; D not certain. The CDR3 is made up of 14 amino acids. Germline lookup yields CDR1 SGHTA and CDR2 FQGNSA. The ends were cut back, 2 bases at V and 1 base at J, with 5 bases in the middle. The full variable domain, in which reference TRBV7-2 and TRBJ2-2 provide the parts outside the CDR3, is GAGVSQSPSNKVTEKGKDVELRCDPISGHTALYWYRQSLGQGLEFLIYFQGNSAPDKSGLPSDRFSAERTGGSVSTLTIQRTQQEDSAVYLCASSLNGNTGELFFGEGSRLTVL.

A word on this clonotype: This may stem from a read error, because a much larger clone lies one nucleotide away. The chain uses TRBV15 and TRBJ2-7, with D possibly TRBD1 on 5 matching bases. The germline V and J ends were trimmed by 5 bases and 6 bases, with 17 bases remaining between them. The germline CDR1 and CDR2 sequences are LNHNV and YYDKDF (reference sequence). The CDR3 runs 14 residues. The CDR3 spells CATSVDATVPEQYF. CDR3 sequence (DNA): TGTGCCACCAGCGTCGACGCGACAGTCCCCGAGCAGTACTTC.

This clonotype was seen a few times. The chain joins TRBV12-3 or TRBV12-4 to TRBJ1-1; maybe TRBD1 (5 bases). The length of the CDR3 is 12 residues. V was trimmed by 3 bases and J by 6 bases, leaving 8 bases between them. Here the CDR3 reads CASSLSRAEAFF. The CDR3 DNA reads as TGTGCCAGCAGTTTGTCCAGGGCTGAAGCTTTCTTT.